These 11 T cell receptor beta chains share one sample of origin, sequenced in a study of T-cell memory formation after mild COVID-19. TCRdb ran MiXCR on the 5' RACE reads and lists one entry per CDR3 protein. The repertoire has 120,000 to 150,000 distinct CDR3 sequences, 6% to 6.5% of them found once; the top ten carry around 1.9%. Sequencing input: PBMCs or a T cell subset sorted from them (not recorded which). The receptors shown here come from an adult woman who had mild COVID-19 (a few samples of this study predate the infection). Cell type and time point are not known.

This rearrangement joins TRBV28 to TRBJ2-7; 7 nucleotides line up with TRBD1. V shed 7 bases and J 0 bases; nucleotides not matched to a gene: 6. The CDR3 has 14 amino acids. From germline, CDR1 is MDHEN and CDR2 SYDVKM. The CDR3 DNA is TGTGCCAGCACCCTGAGACAGGGCTCCTACGAGCAGTACTTC. It specifies CASTLRQGSYEQYF.

This clonotype was seen repeatedly, ten times or more. The chain couples TRBV5-1 to TRBJ1-2, with TRBD1 identical over 7 bases. This CDR3 region has 15 residues. With 4 bases clipped from V and 4 bases from J, the junction kept 10 bases outside the gene matches. Per the germline V gene, CDR1 is SGHRS and CDR2 is YFSETQ. The chain's CDR3 is CASSVHPGQTYGYTF. The CDR3 region has the DNA TGCGCCAGCAGCGTGCACCCGGGACAGACCTATGGCTACACCTTC.

This clonotype was picked up many times. V gene TRBV18 combines with J gene TRBJ1-1; 8 bases fit TRBD1. The CDR3 contains 15 residues. Germline CDR1 reads KGHSH; CDR2 reads LQKENI. V shed 1 base, J shed 4 bases, and the junction held 5 bases outside the gene matches. This CDR3 is CASSPLDGQGTEAFF. Written as DNA, the CDR3 is TGTGCCAGCTCACCACTAGATGGACAGGGCACTGAAGCTTTCTTT.

V gene TRBV2 combines with J gene TRBJ2-2, with D unresolved. This CDR3 has 14 amino acids. Between the trimmed V and J ends, which lost 6 bases and 2 bases, there was a span of 10 bases. CDR1 is SNHLY, CDR2 FYNNEI, per germline. The CDR3 is CASRLSRNTGELFF. CDR3 bases: TGTGCCAGCAGGTTGAGCAGAAACACCGGGGAGCTGTTTTTT.

This clonotype has more than one count but fewer than ten. CDR3 DNA: TGCAGTGCTAGAAAAAGTGGGGGGATCTCCTACAATGAGCAGTTCTTC. This translates into CSARKSGGISYNEQFF. The V gene is TRBV20-1, the J gene TRBJ2-1; perhaps TRBD2 as D (6 bases). Trimming cost V 2 bases and J 0 bases, with 14 bases left between them. The CDR3 sequence is 16 residues long. The germline gives CDR1 DFQATT, CDR2 SNEGSKA (reference sequence).

The chain couples TRBV20-1 to TRBJ2-7; 9 nucleotides match TRBD1. The trim removed 5 bases at V and 6 bases at J, leaving 11 bases unmatched. Germline CDR1 reads DFQATT; CDR2 reads SNEGSKA (reference sequence). The CDR3 covers 14 residues. The CDR3 DNA reads TGCAGTGCTCAAGGCGGGACAGGGAGCGGCGAGCAGTACTTC. Protein: CSAQGGTGSGEQYF.

This chain uses TRBV5-1 with TRBJ1-2; tentatively, D is TRBD1 (6 bases). Germline CDR1 and CDR2: SGHRS and YFSETQ. V was clipped by 5 bases and J by 0 bases, with 11 bases between them. The CDR3 consists of 14 residues. CDR3 in amino acids: CASRQGLTNYGYTF. DNA for the CDR3: TGCGCCAGCAGACAGGGCCTCACTAACTATGGCTACACCTTC.

The chain has TRBV5-6 and TRBJ2-3, with 9 nucleotides matching TRBD1. Losses at the gene ends were 7 bases for V and 6 bases for J; bases not matched to a gene: 9. The CDR3 covers 14 residues. CDR1 and CDR2 (germline): SGHDT, YYEEEE. CDR3 DNA sequence: TGTGCCAGCCTTTGGGGACAGGGCTACGATACGCAGTATTTT. This sequence encodes CASLWGQGYDTQYF.

This clonotype was seen a handful of times. V is TRBV9 and J is TRBJ1-6, with D maybe TRBD1 (6 bases). V was shortened by 0 bases and J by 7 bases, with 8 bases between the two germline ends. In germline, CDR1 is SGDLS, CDR2 YYNGEE. The CDR3 covers 14 residues. The CDR3 DNA follows: TGTGCCAGCAGCGTAGCTGGGGGCAATTCACCCCTCCACTTT. It specifies CASSVAGGNSPLHF.

This clonotype has ten or more counts. The chain uses TRBV7-2 and TRBJ2-7; tentatively, D is TRBD1 (5 bases). Trimming removed 5 bases from V and 3 bases from J, with 14 bases in between. The CDR3 covers 14 residues. Germline V gene lookup returns CDR1 SGHTA and CDR2 FQGNSA. The CDR3 region has the DNA TGTGCCAGCAGCGATAATTGGGGCAGCTACGAGCAGTACTTC. Translated, it gives CASSDNWGSYEQYF.

This clonotype came up many times. The chain links TRBV10-3 to TRBJ2-7, with 7 bases that match TRBD2. Germline V lookup: CDR1 ENHRY, CDR2 SYGVKD. V shed 3 bases, J shed 3 bases, and the junction held 8 bases outside the gene matches. The CDR3 sequence is 15 residues long. CDR3 sequence reads: CAISEAPPGGYEQYF. The CDR3 region has the DNA TGTGCCATCAGTGAAGCCCCCCCGGGGGGCTACGAGCAGTACTTC.